This T cell receptor beta chain appears in the sequencing data of a study of blood T cell repertoires in COVID-19. CDR3 length equals 16 residues. The germline V gene encodes CDR1 SGHDT and CDR2 YYEEEE. The ends lost 3 bases at V and 6 bases at J; junction bases unmatched: 10. Produced via immunoSEQ multiplex PCR; TCRdb's table is partial and in-frame only. The table includes fewer than 200,000 clones, about 88% detected once. The TCR was taken from a man aged 18 to 35 who had recovered from COVID-19. Sequenced material: peripheral blood. The chain links TRBV5-6 to TRBJ1-5; 9 bases fit TRBD1. The CDR3 loop is CASSSGGTGRRQPQHF. CDR3 in DNA: TGTGCCAGCAGCTCCGGTGGGACAGGGAGGCGTCAGCCCCAGCATTTT.